This TCR beta chain was recovered during a study of T cells expressing NK-cell markers. Study in general: Eight donors were sequenced, seven testing HCMV-seropositive and one testing seronegative. General observations from the study: Researchers report these clonotypes also headed the CD3+CD56-NKG2C+ fraction in a few donors.

Concerning this clonotype itself: Its antigen is as yet unknown.

Germline assignment: CDR1 PRHDT and CDR2 FYEKMQ (reference sequence). CDR3 length equals 15 residues. TCRdb reprocessed the 5' RACE reads and reports one entry per CDR3 protein, with no DNA. In total, the table holds almost 450,000 distinct CDR3 sequences. The genes are TRBV13 and TRBJ1-1; the D call of TRBD1 rests on TCRdb alone, since no DNA is present to check it. The source of this sequence is a woman aged 18-70 years in good health. The specimen sequenced was blood T cells: a sorted CD56 or NKG2C T cell subset, CD4+ or CD8+ T cells, or bulk PBMC T cells (not recorded which). CDR3 sequence: CASSPAPPRNTEAFF.